The next 22 T cell receptor beta chains were all read from a single sample in a study of T cells in Graves' hyperthyroidism and ophthalmopathy. RNA transcripts served as the template for amplifying TCR beta CDR3 regions. RT-PCR in the first round (using the HTBI primer set) targeted the TCR CDR3. TCRdb used MiXCR to reprocess the multiplex PCR reads, holding one entry per CDR3 protein. This table has 660,000 or so distinct CDR3 sequences, about 45% appearing once. Specimen: peripheral blood or thyroid tissue (not recorded which). The receptor source for this set is an adult man with Graves' disease, either hyperthyroidism or ophthalmopathy (not recorded which).

This chain connects TRBV29-1 to TRBJ1-4; D possibly corresponds to TRBD1 (6 bases). Trimming shortened V by 8 bases and J by 5 bases, and 12 bases separated the two germline ends. Germline V gene lookup returns CDR1 SQVTM and CDR2 ANQGSEA. The CDR3 length is 12 residues. The CDR3 DNA is TGCAGCCTCGGGACAAGAAATGAAAAACTGTTTTTT. It yields the protein CSLGTRNEKLFF. Variable domain in full (rest from reference TRBV29-1 and TRBJ1-4): SAVISQKPSRDICQRGTSLTIQCQVDSQVTMMFWYRQQPGQSLTLIATANQGSEATYESGFVIDKFPISRPNLTFSTLTVSNMSPEDSSIYLCSLGTRNEKLFFGSGTQLSVL.

This sequence joins TRBV7-6 and TRBJ1-1; 8 nucleotides line up with TRBD1. The CDR3 has 20 amino acids. The V segment lost 2 bases and the J segment 0 bases; nucleotides outside the gene matches: 17. Germline V gives CDR1 SGHVS, CDR2 FNYEAQ. DNA of the CDR3: TGTGCCAGCAGCTTACGAAGACAGGGGCAAGGTGCCGGGTTGAACACTGAAGCTTTCTTT. This sequence encodes CASSLRRQGQGAGLNTEAFF.

This clonotype was recorded a few times. This chain links TRBV6-1 with TRBJ1-5, with TRBD1 matching over 8 bases. The V gene end was trimmed by 7 bases and the J gene end by 6 bases; junction bases not matched to a gene: 8. This CDR3 comprises 14 residues. Germline V gene sequence: CDR1 MNHNS, CDR2 SASEGT. The CDR3 sequence is CASIRDRGSQPQHF. In DNA, the CDR3 is TGTGCCAGCATCCGTGACAGGGGCAGTCAGCCCCAGCATTTT.

The genes are TRBV15 and TRBJ1-5, with 7 positions matching TRBD1. The ends lost 1 base at V and 4 bases at J; junction bases unmatched: 7. Germline V lookup: CDR1 LNHNV, CDR2 YYDKDF (reference sequence). The CDR3 is 16 amino acids. CDR3 nucleotides: TGTGCCACCAGCAGAGGGGACACAGGGGCAAATCAGCCCCAGCATTTT. Protein product: CATSRGDTGANQPQHF.

The chain joins TRBV9 to TRBJ2-5; 8 bases fit TRBD1. This CDR3 spans 15 amino acids. Germline V gene sequence: CDR1 SGDLS, CDR2 YYNGEE. Losses at the gene ends were 3 bases for V and 5 bases for J; bases not matched to a gene: 9. CDR3 nucleotide sequence: TGTGCCAGCAGCGAGCAGACAGGGGCGGGGGAGACCCAGTACTTC. This encodes CASSEQTGAGETQYF. Drawing the rest from reference TRBV9 and TRBJ2-5, the complete variable domain is DSGVTQTPKHLITATGQRVTLRCSPRSGDLSVYWYQQSLDQGLQFLIQYYNGEERAKGNILERFSAQQFPDLHSELNLSSLELGDSALYFCASSEQTGAGETQYFGPGTRLLVL.

In its sample, this clonotype was seen a few times. This rearrangement joins TRBV5-1 to TRBJ1-1; the D gene is possibly TRBD1 (5 bases). The ends were cut back, 1 base at V and 8 bases at J, with 15 bases in the middle. Germline V gene sequence: CDR1 SGHRS, CDR2 YFSETQ. The CDR3 length is 14 residues. The CDR3 bases are TGCGCCAGCAGCTTGAGCAGGGACGTACCGGAAGCTTTCTTT. Amino acid sequence: CASSLSRDVPEAFF.

The rearrangement links TRBV20-1 to TRBJ1-5; D is undetermined. The CDR3 is 14 amino acids. Trimming pared 2 bases from V and 3 bases from J, leaving 11 bases between. Germline loops: CDR1 DFQATT, CDR2 SNEGSKA (reference sequence). This chain's CDR3 is CSARSSQINQPQHF. CDR3 coding DNA: TGCAGTGCTAGATCGTCACAAATCAATCAGCCCCAGCATTTT.

J is TRBJ2-5 and V is TRBV12-3 or TRBV12-4; D gene ambiguous. V was shortened by 6 bases and J by 1 base, with 15 bases between the two germline ends. The CDR3 covers 15 residues. Here the CDR3 DNA reads TGTGCCAGCAGAACCGGACGGACCTTCCAAGAGACCCAGTACTTC. Amino acids: CASRTGRTFQETQYF.

This clonotype was observed at least ten times. The chain uses TRBV7-8 and TRBJ2-7; 8 positions match TRBD2. This CDR3 is built from 16 residues. V lost 1 base, J lost 7 bases, and 12 bases stayed unmatched. Germline CDR1 is SGHVS and CDR2 is FQNEAQ. The CDR3 loop reads CASSLGSTGGPWEQYF. The CDR3 DNA follows: TGTGCCAGCAGCTTAGGTTCGACGGGAGGGCCTTGGGAGCAGTACTTC. The whole variable domain, filled in from reference TRBV7-8 and TRBJ2-7, reads GAGVSQSPRYKVAKRGQDVALRCDPISGHVSLFWYQQALGQGPEFLTYFQNEAQLDKSGLPSDRFFAERPEGSVSTLKIQRTQQEDSAVYLCASSLGSTGGPWEQYFGPGTRLTVT.

As for this clonotype: Just one base apart from a much larger clone, this may be a read error. The genes are TRBV10-3 and TRBJ2-7, with a tentative D call TRBD1 (5 bases). Germline-derived CDR1 and CDR2 are ENHRY and SYGVKD. With 2 bases removed from V and 4 bases from J, the gap between germline ends came to 12 bases. This CDR3 is built from 14 residues. CDR3 DNA sequence: TGTGCCATCAGTGAGAAGGGGATAAGGTACGAGCAGTACTTC. Translated: CAISEKGIRYEQYF.

The chain is built from TRBV6-4 and TRBJ1-1, with 11 bases fitting TRBD1. Trimming cost V 0 bases and J 5 bases; bases outside gene matches: 5. Germline V gives CDR1 MRHNA, CDR2 SNTAGT. The CDR3 is 16 residues long. The CDR3 nucleotides are TGTGCCAGCAGTGACTCGGACAGGGGGCGCGGTACTGAAGCTTTCTTT. Its protein is CASSDSDRGRGTEAFF.

V usage is TRBV7-9 and J usage is TRBJ1-6, with 8 bases that match TRBD1. CDR3 size: 15 residues. Germline assignment: CDR1 SEHNR and CDR2 FQNEAQ (reference sequence). Germline trimming cut 4 bases from V and 7 bases from J; bases unmatched to any gene: 6. The CDR3 reads CASSSGQVLNSPLHF. In DNA form, the CDR3 reads TGTGCCAGCAGCTCGGGACAGGTTCTGAATTCACCCCTCCACTTT.

For this clonotype: With a much larger clone just one base away, this may be a read error. The rearrangement joins TRBV29-1 to TRBJ1-5; 7 bases map to TRBD1. V trimming: 6 bases; J trimming: 6 bases; junction bases outside the gene matches: 11. CDR1 and CDR2 (germline): SQVTM, ANQGSEA. This CDR3 has 14 residues. CDR3 DNA sequence: TGCAGCGTGGGAGGACAGGAGGCTGGTCAGCCCCAGCATTTT. Protein sequence: CSVGGQEAGQPQHF.

In this sample, this clonotype turned up a few times. The chain links TRBV7-9 to TRBJ2-3; the match to TRBD1 covers 8 bases. V lost 5 bases, J lost 3 bases, and 10 bases stayed unmatched. The CDR3 length is 16 residues. CDR1 SEHNR and CDR2 FQNEAQ come from the germline V gene (reference sequence). The CDR3: CASSKDRTGLTDTQYF. The CDR3 DNA sequence: TGTGCCAGCAGCAAAGATAGGACAGGGTTAACAGATACGCAGTATTTT.

As for this clonotype: At one of its ends the junction is not consistent with the germline gene, which may arise from a read error. The gene calls are TRBV11-1 and TRBJ1-5; the D gene is possibly TRBD1 (5 bases). Germline CDR1 reads SGHAT; CDR2 reads FQDESV (reference sequence). The CDR3 is 17 residues long. CDR3 in amino acids: CASSLGEGTYSDQPQHF. The CDR3 bases are TGTGCCAGCAGCTTAGGTGAGGGGACCTATAGCGATCAGCCCCAGCATTTT.

CDR3 in DNA: TGCAGTGCACACAGGGAGGGCGGAAACACCATATATTTT. Translating gives CSAHREGGNTIYF. This sequence joins TRBV20-1 and TRBJ1-3, with D possibly TRBD1 on 6 matching bases. Germline CDR1 and CDR2: DFQATT and SNEGSKA (reference sequence). The V end lost 6 bases, the J end lost 4 bases, and 13 bases lay between the germline ends. The CDR3 covers 13 residues.

As concerns this clonotype: Possible read error: a much larger clone is one base away. The conserved phenylalanine or tryptophan normally closing the CDR3 is absent here, so this likely arose from a read error. The chain joins TRBV10-3 to TRBJ1-2; D is perhaps TRBD1 (5 bases). V shed 6 bases and J shed 6 bases, with 14 bases lying between them. Germline-derived CDR1 and CDR2 are ENHRY and SYGVKD. The CDR3 extends over 13 amino acids. CDR3 bases: TGTGCCATCAGGGAGACAGCGCAGGATGGCTACACCGTC. It yields the protein CAIRETAQDGYTV.

The sample holds a few counts of this clonotype. The chain uses TRBV6-5 and TRBJ1-2; possibly TRBD1 for D (5 bases). Per the germline V gene, CDR1 is MNHEY and CDR2 is SVGAGI. This CDR3 contains 13 residues. Trimming removed 10 bases from V and 5 bases from J, with 17 bases in between. For the CDR3, the DNA is TGTGCCACCGCCGGAGGGGCACGATATGGCTACACCTTC. Translated, it gives CATAGGARYGYTF.

V usage is TRBV9 and J usage is TRBJ1-1, with D perhaps matching TRBD1 (6 bases). CDR3 length: 15 amino acids. The ends were cut back, 0 bases at V and 5 bases at J, with 14 bases in the middle. The V gene's germline CDR1 is SGDLS and CDR2 YYNGEE. The CDR3 region has the DNA TGTGCCAGCAGCGTAGTAGGGGGGCCGAGTACTGAAGCTTTCTTT. Amino acids: CASSVVGGPSTEAFF. The complete variable domain, with remaining parts taken from reference TRBV9 and TRBJ1-1, reads DSGVTQTPKHLITATGQRVTLRCSPRSGDLSVYWYQQSLDQGLQFLIQYYNGEERAKGNILERFSAQQFPDLHSELNLSSLELGDSALYFCASSVVGGPSTEAFFGQGTRLTVV.

V and J are TRBV29-1 and TRBJ1-4; 7 positions agree with TRBD1. This CDR3 region has 14 residues. Germline V CDR1 and CDR2: SQVTM, ANQGSEA. The trim removed 2 bases at V and 10 bases at J, leaving 10 bases unmatched. The CDR3 here is CSVEQGDTEGKLFF. DNA for the CDR3: TGCAGCGTTGAACAGGGGGACACTGAAGGAAAACTGTTTTTT.

The V gene is TRBV20-1, the J gene TRBJ1-2; TRBD1 aligns across 8 bases. CDR3 length equals 13 residues. The V gene end was trimmed by 0 bases and the J gene end by 8 bases; junction bases not matched to a gene: 5. Germline-derived CDR1 and CDR2 are DFQATT and SNEGSKA (reference sequence). The DNA of the CDR3 is TGCAGTGCTAGAGATACCCAGGGGGCCGGCTACACCTTC. It specifies CSARDTQGAGYTF.

This clonotype was seen only a few times. The chain combines TRBV6-5 with TRBJ1-6; a weak D match, TRBD1 (5 bases). The V and J ends lost 2 bases and 4 bases respectively, with 9 bases between them. Germline V lookup: CDR1 MNHEY, CDR2 SVGAGI. The CDR3 is 15 residues long. CDR3 DNA sequence: TGTGCCAGCAGTTACGAGACAGCTTATAATTCACCCCTCCACTTT. It yields the protein CASSYETAYNSPLHF.